This T cell receptor (beta chain) was recorded in a study of blood T cell repertoires in COVID-19. Study-level background: Spain, Italy and the United States supplied samples that represented acute and convalescent COVID-19. From T cells, B-cell-depleted T cells, or PBMCs came the material, which was cDNA or gDNA.

Under the authors' procedure: For nucleated cells, counts were estimated from reference gene primer amplification. Profiled with immunoSEQ multiplex PCR; TCRdb holds only in-frame clones, not every one. V, J and clone size are those of that table, while D and trimming were read from the DNA. The repertoire holds roughly 220,000 clones, with 80% to 90% as singletons. V was trimmed by 5 bases and J by 4 bases, leaving 14 bases between them. CDR3 size: 15 residues. Per germline, CDR1 SEHNR and CDR2 FQNEAQ (reference sequence). Cohort assignment relied on participant-reported clinical history. Material for sequencing was PBMCs or T cells enriched from blood (not recorded which). V gene TRBV7-9 combines with J gene TRBJ2-2; D remains unclear. The sequence was obtained from a woman aged 50 to 60 with acute COVID-19. The CDR3 spells CASSPSSVFTGELFF. The CDR3, as DNA: TGTGCCAGCAGCCCCTCCTCGGTGTTCACCGGGGAGCTGTTTTTT. The full variable domain, rest sourced from reference TRBV7-9 and TRBJ2-2, is DTGVSQNPRHKITKRGQNVTFRCDPISEHNRLYWYRQTLGQGPEFLTYFQNEAQLEKSRLLSDRFSAERPKGSFSTLEIQRTEQGDSAMYLCASSPSSVFTGELFFGEGSRLTVL.